This T cell receptor beta chain was observed in a study of OX40 agonist ivuxolimab in advanced cancers. Notes on the study in general: Antigen targets of the expanded peripheral T cells went undetermined.

Assay used: immunoSEQ multiplex PCR; TCRdb lists only in-frame clones, some missing. Among around 60,000 clones, approximately 90% were seen once, and the ten largest hold around 0.42%. A remark on this clone: What it binds is unknown.

Germline CDR1 LNHDA, CDR2 SQIVND (reference sequence). J was trimmed by 7 bases and V by 3 bases; bases with no gene match: 6. The length of the CDR3 is 14 residues. The clonotype was recovered from an adult with an advanced solid tumor such as melanoma, head and neck, liver or kidney cancer. The input for sequencing was CD4+ or CD8+ T cells sorted from blood, taken in a trial of the OX40 agonist ivuxolimab. The chain has TRBV19 and TRBJ1-5; 7 nucleotides align to TRBD1. CDR3 in DNA: TGTGCCAGTAGTATGACAGGGTACGGCCAGCCCCAGCATTTT. Its protein product is CASSMTGYGQPQHF.